These 25 T cell receptor beta chains originate from one sample sequenced in a study of blood T cell repertoires in COVID-19. This table comes from immunoSEQ multiplex PCR, and its TCRdb copy is limited to in-frame clones, with some not included. This sample yields hundreds of thousands of clones, of which under 90% are seen a single time; around 1.7% belongs to the top ten. Input material: PBMCs or T cells enriched from blood (not recorded which). Source of these receptors: a man aged 40-50 years who had recovered from COVID-19.

The chain uses TRBV29-1 and TRBJ1-6, with a tentative D call TRBD1 (5 bases). The CDR3 has 14 residues. Germline V gene lookup returns CDR1 SQVTM and CDR2 ANQGSEA. Trimming left V 6 bases short and J 5 bases short, with 14 bases between. The CDR3 here is CSVVCGHHNSPLHF. The CDR3 region has the DNA TGCAGCGTCGTCTGCGGACACCATAATTCACCCCTCCACTTT.

V usage is TRBV30 and J usage is TRBJ1-4, with D unclear. V was shortened by 0 bases and J by 5 bases, with 13 bases between the two germline ends. Germline CDR1 and CDR2: GTSNPN and SVGIG (reference sequence). The CDR3 extends over 15 amino acids. The CDR3 reads CAWSVRRQANEKLFF. For the CDR3, the DNA is TGTGCCTGGAGTGTACGACGGCAGGCAAATGAAAAACTGTTTTTT. The entire variable domain, with the rest obtained from reference TRBV30 and TRBJ1-4, is as follows: SQTIHQWPATLVQPVGSPLSLECTVEGTSNPNLYWYRQAAGRGLQLLFYSVGIGQISSEVPQNLSASRPQDRQFILSSKKLLLSDSGFYLCAWSVRRQANEKLFFGSGTQLSVL.

This clone has just a few counts. V is TRBV3-1 (or the pseudogene TRBV3-2) and J is TRBJ2-7; D may be TRBD2 (5 bases). Germline CDR1 and CDR2: LGHDT and YNNKEL (reference sequence). The CDR3 has 14 amino acids. The germline V and J ends were trimmed by 6 bases and 2 bases, with 14 bases remaining between them. The CDR3: CASSTEGLPYEQYF. The CDR3 DNA reads as TGTGCCAGCAGTACAGAGGGCCTCCCCTACGAGCAGTACTTC.

The CDR3 DNA is TGTGCCAGCAGTTTAGATCGGGGGGACTATGGCTACACCTTC. Protein sequence: CASSLDRGDYGYTF. This chain uses TRBV28 with TRBJ1-2; TRBD1 might be the D (5 bases). This CDR3 spans 14 amino acids. In germline, CDR1 is MDHEN, CDR2 SYDVKM. The germline V and J ends were trimmed by 2 bases and 3 bases, with 10 bases remaining between them.

The chain joins TRBV14 to TRBJ2-3, with D uncertain. CDR3 size: 16 residues. V shed 0 bases and J shed 0 bases, with 10 bases lying between them. In germline, CDR1 is SGHDN, CDR2 FVKESK. This chain's CDR3 is CASSQEFPSSTDTQYF. CDR3 in DNA: TGTGCCAGCAGCCAAGAATTTCCTTCTAGCACAGATACGCAGTATTTT.

V and J are TRBV4-1 and TRBJ1-3; D is unclear. The V gene lost 1 base and the J gene lost 0 bases, with 10 bases spanning the gap. The CDR3 contains 16 residues. Germline CDR1 and CDR2: MGHRA and YSYEKL. The CDR3 sequence: CASSQAEGFSGNTIYF. For the CDR3, the DNA is TGCGCCAGCAGCCAAGCGGAGGGATTCTCTGGAAACACCATATATTTT.

This chain uses TRBV27 with TRBJ2-1, with D possibly matching TRBD2 (5 bases). Looked up from germline, CDR1 is MNHEY and CDR2 is SMNVEV (reference sequence). V was trimmed by 0 bases and J by 3 bases, leaving 9 bases between them. The CDR3 sequence is 15 residues long. The CDR3 nucleotides are TGTGCCAGCAGTTTATCAGCGGCGAACTACAATGAGCAGTTCTTC. It codes for CASSLSAANYNEQFF.

This sequence joins TRBV5-4 and TRBJ2-1, with 9 bases that match TRBD2. Germline lookup yields CDR1 SGHNT and CDR2 YYREEE (reference sequence). The CDR3 sequence is 15 residues long. Trimming at V came to 3 bases and at J to 9 bases, leaving 10 bases not matched to a gene. This CDR3 is CASSSPGGGAGEQFF. Here the CDR3 DNA reads TGTGCCAGCAGCTCCCCCGGCGGGGGGGCCGGTGAGCAGTTCTTC.

J is TRBJ2-2 and V is TRBV5-1; D is perhaps TRBD1 (6 bases). The CDR3 consists of 14 residues. V was pared by 0 bases and J by 6 bases, with 9 bases between. Germline V gene sequence: CDR1 SGHRS, CDR2 YFSETQ. The CDR3 sequence is CASSLDSGAGELFF. The CDR3 DNA reads TGCGCCAGCAGCTTGGACTCAGGGGCCGGGGAGCTGTTTTTT.

The rearrangement links TRBV4-1 to TRBJ2-7; 7 positions agree with TRBD2. The CDR3 spans 15 residues. The V segment lost 1 base and the J segment 2 bases; nucleotides outside the gene matches: 5. Germline-derived CDR1 and CDR2 are MGHRA and YSYEKL. The CDR3 is CASSQGVGGTYEQYF. The CDR3 nucleotides are TGCGCCAGCAGCCAAGGGGTGGGAGGGACCTACGAGCAGTACTTC.

The chain carries TRBV6-5 and TRBJ2-5; 12 nucleotides agree with TRBD2. The CDR3 consists of 15 residues. V shed 6 bases, J shed 5 bases, and the junction held 7 bases outside the gene matches. Germline V CDR1 and CDR2: MNHEY, SVGAGI. This CDR3 reads CASRTLAGGGETQYF. The CDR3 DNA reads TGTGCCAGCAGAACACTAGCGGGGGGAGGGGAGACCCAGTACTTC.

This sequence joins TRBV10-3 and TRBJ1-1, with D uncertain. V shed 4 bases and J shed 0 bases, with 9 bases lying between them. The CDR3 is 14 amino acids. The germline CDR1 and CDR2 sequences are ENHRY and SYGVKD. The CDR3 bases are TGTGCCATCAGTGCAGCGTCCCTGAACACTGAAGCTTTCTTT. Protein sequence: CAISAASLNTEAFF.

This sequence joins TRBV19 and TRBJ1-2, with D perhaps TRBD1 (5 bases). CDR3 length: 14 residues. The germline CDR1 and CDR2 sequences are LNHDA and SQIVND (reference sequence). V lost 3 bases and J lost 2, with 10 bases in between. CDR3 DNA: TGTGCCAGTAGTATTTCAAGACAGAACTATGGCTACACCTTC. It translates to CASSISRQNYGYTF.

This clone has a handful of counts. The chain combines TRBV7-2 with TRBJ1-3; 7 bases match TRBD1. CDR1 and CDR2 from the germline V gene are SGHTA and FQGNSA. Germline trimming cut 3 bases from V and 3 bases from J; bases unmatched to any gene: 5. CDR3 length equals 15 residues. The CDR3 spells CASSFTGAGGNTIYF. The CDR3 DNA reads as TGTGCCAGCAGCTTCACAGGGGCGGGTGGAAACACCATATATTTT.

CDR3 region: CAISESREADTQYF. DNA for the CDR3: TGTGCCATCAGTGAGTCTAGGGAGGCAGATACGCAGTATTTT. The chain is built from TRBV10-3 and TRBJ2-3; D might be TRBD2 (6 bases). This CDR3 contains 14 residues. V dropped 0 bases and J dropped 4 bases, with 8 bases sitting between them. The germline V gene encodes CDR1 ENHRY and CDR2 SYGVKD.

This rearrangement joins TRBV5-1 to TRBJ2-3; D is perhaps TRBD1 (6 bases). Trimming cost V 2 bases and J 1 base, with 11 bases left between them. The germline V gene has CDR1 SGHRS and CDR2 YFSETQ. The CDR3 runs 15 residues. CDR3 in DNA: TGCGCCAGCAGCTTAGACAGGCCCGGCACAGATACGCAGTATTTT. Translation gives CASSLDRPGTDTQYF.

This clone has more than one count but fewer than ten. CDR3 residues: CASSSFQTYNEQFF. The DNA for the CDR3 is TGTGCCAGCAGCTCATTCCAGACATACAATGAGCAGTTCTTC. The V call is TRBV6-5, the J call TRBJ2-1, with no clear D. The CDR3 is made up of 14 amino acids. The germline V gene has CDR1 MNHEY and CDR2 SVGAGI. The V and J ends lost 6 bases and 4 bases respectively, with 13 bases between them.

The chain combines TRBV11-1 with TRBJ2-7; 10 nucleotides line up with TRBD1. Germline trimming cut 1 base from V and 1 base from J; bases unmatched to any gene: 4. The CDR3 sequence is 16 residues long. Germline assignment: CDR1 SGHAT and CDR2 FQDESV (reference sequence). CDR3 amino acids: CASSLVGQGSSYEQYF. The CDR3 coding sequence is TGTGCCAGCAGCTTAGTGGGACAGGGGTCTTCCTACGAGCAGTACTTC.

This chain connects TRBV19 to TRBJ1-1; D not resolved. V was clipped by 4 bases and J by 0 bases, with 18 bases between them. This CDR3 has 17 amino acids. Germline V gene sequence: CDR1 LNHDA, CDR2 SQIVND (reference sequence). CDR3 nucleotide sequence: TGTGCCAGTAGTAAAAGCTGGAGTCAGCACATGAACACTGAAGCTTTCTTT. Translated: CASSKSWSQHMNTEAFF.

The chain recombines TRBV9 with TRBJ2-1; 10 nucleotides align to TRBD1. With 3 bases clipped from V and 5 bases from J, the junction kept 8 bases outside the gene matches. Germline V gene data show CDR1 as SGDLS and CDR2 as YYNGEE. CDR3 length equals 16 residues. DNA for the CDR3: TGTGCCAGCAGCGCGTCCGGGACAGGGGCCGACAATGAGCAGTTCTTC. Its translation: CASSASGTGADNEQFF.

The genes are TRBV2 and TRBJ1-6; 9 positions match TRBD1. CDR1 SNHLY and CDR2 FYNNEI come from the germline V gene. The CDR3 runs 14 residues. J was trimmed by 5 bases and V by 8 bases; bases with no gene match: 4. The DNA of the CDR3 is TGTGCCAGCCTTACAGGGGGCAATAATTCACCCCTCCACTTT. Translating it yields CASLTGGNNSPLHF.

J is TRBJ2-5 and V is TRBV11-2; 12 positions agree with TRBD2. Trimming removed 7 bases from V and 4 bases from J; junction bases left unmatched: 10. Germline CDR1 and CDR2: SGHAT and FQNNGV. The CDR3 sequence is 16 residues long. In DNA, the CDR3 is TGTGCCAGCACCACTGGGCTAGCGGGGGGGCTAGAGACCCAGTACTTC. Protein: CASTTGLAGGLETQYF.

This chain links TRBV24-1 with TRBJ2-1; D possibly corresponds to TRBD1 (6 bases). Trimming shortened V by 0 bases and J by 5 bases, and 16 bases separated the two germline ends. The germline V gene has CDR1 KGHDR and CDR2 SFDVKD. The CDR3 sequence is 17 residues long. CDR3 nucleotide sequence: TGTGCCACCAGTGATTTGCGCTCAGGCACAGGGAACAATGAGCAGTTCTTC. Its protein is CATSDLRSGTGNNEQFF.

This clone was counted once. The rearrangement joins TRBV2 to TRBJ1-6; the D is unclear. CDR3 length equals 15 residues. V shed 7 bases and J shed 0 bases, with 10 bases lying between them. Germline V gene sequence: CDR1 SNHLY, CDR2 FYNNEI. The CDR3 spells CASITEGSYNSPLHF. The CDR3 DNA is TGTGCCAGCATCACCGAGGGCTCCTATAATTCACCCCTCCACTTT.

The V gene is TRBV6-5, the J gene TRBJ2-7; 8 positions agree with TRBD1. Germline V gives CDR1 MNHEY, CDR2 SVGAGI. With V trimmed by 4 bases and J by 7 bases, 9 bases remained unmatched. This CDR3 contains 14 residues. Here the CDR3 reads CASSLLDRAGEQYF. The CDR3 region has the DNA TGTGCCAGCAGTTTGCTGGACAGGGCTGGTGAGCAGTACTTC.